This record looks at one TCR beta chain sequence and its context. Per the original data handling: Estimation of nucleated cell counts relied on the amplification of reference gene primers. Repertoires were generated with immunoSEQ multiplex PCR, while TCRdb's copy carries only in-frame clones and drops some. V and J calls and clone size are those listed in that table; D and trimming were worked out from the DNA. The table records about 130,000 clones, about 88% of them present only once. Cohorts were assigned according to the clinical history that participants reported. These data belong to a study of blood T cell repertoires in COVID-19. Study at large: From T cells, B-cell-depleted T cells, or PBMCs came the material, which was cDNA or gDNA.

This receptor was obtained from a woman in her fifties or sixties who had recovered from COVID-19. The sequencing input was PBMCs or T cells enriched from blood (not recorded which).

The CDR3 loop is CASSLVGGTSGGHSMSEQYF. In DNA, the CDR3 is TGTGCCAGCAGCTTAGTGGGAGGGACTAGCGGGGGCCACAGTATGAGCGAGCAGTACTTC. The rearrangement uses TRBV13 and TRBJ2-7; the match to TRBD2 covers 14 bases. V lost 1 base, J lost 6 bases, and 17 bases stayed unmatched. The CDR3 runs to 20 residues. The germline V gene encodes CDR1 PRHDT and CDR2 FYEKMQ (reference sequence).